The clone carrying this T cell receptor (beta chain) was recorded at least ten times. V was shortened by 4 bases and J by 0 bases, with 14 bases between the two germline ends. This CDR3 comprises 16 residues. Germline lookup yields CDR1 SGHRS and CDR2 YFSETQ. The sample comes from a study of blood T cell repertoires in COVID-19. Study at large: Material from acute and convalescent COVID-19 was sourced from the United States, Italy and Spain.

Generated by immunoSEQ multiplex PCR, the TCRdb table keeps only in-frame clones and is missing some. The sample has roughly 130,000 clones; about 85% are singletons. The sample was peripheral blood. This clonotype was sampled from a man in his sixties or seventies with acute or convalescent COVID-19. V and J are TRBV5-1 and TRBJ1-3, with D possibly TRBD1 on 6 matching bases. The CDR3 DNA follows: TGCGCCAGCAGCGGACAGCCCGCAAGCTCTGGAAACACCATATATTTT. Translating gives CASSGQPASSGNTIYF.